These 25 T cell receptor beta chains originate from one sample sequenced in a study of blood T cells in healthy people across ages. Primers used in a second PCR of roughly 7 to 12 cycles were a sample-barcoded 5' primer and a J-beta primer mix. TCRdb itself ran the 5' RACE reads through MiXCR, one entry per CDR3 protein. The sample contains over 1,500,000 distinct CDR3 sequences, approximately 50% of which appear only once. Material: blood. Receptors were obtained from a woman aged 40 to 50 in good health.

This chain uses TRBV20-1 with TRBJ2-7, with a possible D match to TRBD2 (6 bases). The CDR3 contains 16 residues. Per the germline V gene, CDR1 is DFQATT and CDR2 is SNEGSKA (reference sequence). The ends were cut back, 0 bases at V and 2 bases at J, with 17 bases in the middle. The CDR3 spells CSARDWLAGLTYEQYF. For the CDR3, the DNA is TGCAGTGCTAGAGATTGGTTGGCGGGACTTACCTACGAGCAGTACTTC.

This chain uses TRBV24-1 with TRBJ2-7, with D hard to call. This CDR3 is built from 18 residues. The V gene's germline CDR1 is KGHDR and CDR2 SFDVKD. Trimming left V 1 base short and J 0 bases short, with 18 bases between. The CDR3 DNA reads TGTGCCACCAGTGATTTATTCGACCTTCCCCCGGGCTCCTACGAGCAGTACTTC. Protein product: CATSDLFDLPPGSYEQYF.

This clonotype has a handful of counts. The CDR3 spells CASSSGRTNEKLFF. The CDR3 DNA sequence: TGTGCCAGCAGCTCGGGGCGAACTAATGAAAAACTGTTTTTT. The chain links TRBV7-9 to TRBJ1-4; tentatively, D is TRBD1 (5 bases). The CDR3 consists of 14 residues. V dropped 4 bases and J dropped 1 base, with 7 bases sitting between them. Germline CDR1 SEHNR, CDR2 FQNEAQ (reference sequence).

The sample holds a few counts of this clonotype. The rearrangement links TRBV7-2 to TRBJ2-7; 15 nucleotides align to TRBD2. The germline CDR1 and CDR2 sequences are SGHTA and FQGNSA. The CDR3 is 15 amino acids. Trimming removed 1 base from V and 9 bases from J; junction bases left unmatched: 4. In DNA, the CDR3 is TGTGCCAGCAGCTTAGGGACTAGCGGGGGGGCAGGGCAGTACTTC. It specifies CASSLGTSGGAGQYF.

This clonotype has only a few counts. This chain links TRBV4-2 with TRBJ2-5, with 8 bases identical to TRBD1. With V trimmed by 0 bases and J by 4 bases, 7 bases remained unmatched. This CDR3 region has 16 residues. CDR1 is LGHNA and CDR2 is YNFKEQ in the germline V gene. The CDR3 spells CASSQDKTGEAETQYF. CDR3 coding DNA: TGTGCCAGCAGCCAAGATAAGACAGGGGAGGCAGAGACCCAGTACTTC.

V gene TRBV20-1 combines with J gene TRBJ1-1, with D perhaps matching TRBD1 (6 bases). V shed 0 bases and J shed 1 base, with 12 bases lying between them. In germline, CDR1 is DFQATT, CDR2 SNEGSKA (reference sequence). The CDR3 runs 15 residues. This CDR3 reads CSARDMGHANTEAFF. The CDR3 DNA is TGCAGTGCTAGAGATATGGGACACGCGAACACTGAAGCTTTCTTT.

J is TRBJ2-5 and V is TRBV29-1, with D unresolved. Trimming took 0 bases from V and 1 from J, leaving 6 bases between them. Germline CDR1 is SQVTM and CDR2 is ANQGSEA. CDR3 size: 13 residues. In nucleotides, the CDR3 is TGCAGCGTTGAAGAAGGGTTCCAAGAGACCCAGTACTTC. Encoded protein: CSVEEGFQETQYF.

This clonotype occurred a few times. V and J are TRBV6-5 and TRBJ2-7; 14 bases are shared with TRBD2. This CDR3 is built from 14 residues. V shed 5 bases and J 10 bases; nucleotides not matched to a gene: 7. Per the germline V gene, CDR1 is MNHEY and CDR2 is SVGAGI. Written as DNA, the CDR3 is TGTGCCAGCAGTAAGGGGACTAGCGGGGGCCGCCAGTACTTC. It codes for CASSKGTSGGRQYF.

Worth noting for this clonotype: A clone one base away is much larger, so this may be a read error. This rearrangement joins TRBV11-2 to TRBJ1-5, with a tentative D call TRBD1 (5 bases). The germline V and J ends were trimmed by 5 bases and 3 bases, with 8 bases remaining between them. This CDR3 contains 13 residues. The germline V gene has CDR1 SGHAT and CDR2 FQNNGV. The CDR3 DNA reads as TGTGCCAGCAGCCCGGACAACAATCAGCCCCAGCATTTT. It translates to CASSPDNNQPQHF.

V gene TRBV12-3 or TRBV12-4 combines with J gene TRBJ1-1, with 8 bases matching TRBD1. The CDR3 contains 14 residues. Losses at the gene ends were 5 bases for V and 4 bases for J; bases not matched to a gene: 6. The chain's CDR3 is CASSTGGGSTEAFF. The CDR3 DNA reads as TGTGCCAGCAGTACAGGGGGGGGTAGCACTGAAGCTTTCTTT.

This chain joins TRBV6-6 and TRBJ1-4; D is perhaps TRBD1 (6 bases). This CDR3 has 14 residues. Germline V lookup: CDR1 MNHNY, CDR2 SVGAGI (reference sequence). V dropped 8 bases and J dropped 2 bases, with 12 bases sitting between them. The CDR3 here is CASCNGGTNEKLFF. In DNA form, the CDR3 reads TGTGCCAGCTGTAACGGGGGCACTAATGAAAAACTGTTTTTT.

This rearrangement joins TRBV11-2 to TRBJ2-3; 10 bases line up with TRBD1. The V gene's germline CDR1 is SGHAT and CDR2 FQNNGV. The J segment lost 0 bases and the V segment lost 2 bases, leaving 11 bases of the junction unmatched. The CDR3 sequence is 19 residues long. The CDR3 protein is CASSLLGQGLEGSTDTQYF. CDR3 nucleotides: TGTGCCAGCAGCTTACTGGGACAGGGGCTTGAAGGGAGCACAGATACGCAGTATTTT.

The CDR3 DNA is TGTGCCAGCAGTCTTAGCGGGACTTTCGGAGAGACCCAGTACTTC. Its protein product is CASSLSGTFGETQYF. The chain employs TRBV6-2 or TRBV6-3 and TRBJ2-5; 8 nucleotides match TRBD2. V lost 5 bases, J lost 4 bases, and 9 bases stayed unmatched. The length of the CDR3 is 15 residues. The germline V gene has CDR1 MNHEY and CDR2 SVGEGT.

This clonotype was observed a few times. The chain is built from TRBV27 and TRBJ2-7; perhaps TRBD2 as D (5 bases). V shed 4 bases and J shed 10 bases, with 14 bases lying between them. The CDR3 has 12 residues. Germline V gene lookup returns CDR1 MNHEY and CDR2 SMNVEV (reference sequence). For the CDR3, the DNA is TGTGCCAGCAGTTCCTACGAGAGGGTTCAGTACTTC. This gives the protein CASSSYERVQYF.

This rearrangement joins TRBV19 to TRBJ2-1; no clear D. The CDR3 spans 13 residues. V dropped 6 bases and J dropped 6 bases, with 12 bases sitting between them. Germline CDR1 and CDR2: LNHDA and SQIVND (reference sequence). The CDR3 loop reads CASSAGMFNEQFF. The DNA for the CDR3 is TGTGCCAGTAGCGCTGGGATGTTCAATGAGCAGTTCTTC.

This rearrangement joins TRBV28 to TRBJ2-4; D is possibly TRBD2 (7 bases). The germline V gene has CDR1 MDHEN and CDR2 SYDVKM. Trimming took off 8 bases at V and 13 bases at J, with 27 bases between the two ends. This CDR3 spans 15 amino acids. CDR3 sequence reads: CASRLYSPRGGEQYF. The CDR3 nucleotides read TGTGCCAGCCGTCTTTACTCTCCCAGGGGAGGGGAGCAGTACTTC.

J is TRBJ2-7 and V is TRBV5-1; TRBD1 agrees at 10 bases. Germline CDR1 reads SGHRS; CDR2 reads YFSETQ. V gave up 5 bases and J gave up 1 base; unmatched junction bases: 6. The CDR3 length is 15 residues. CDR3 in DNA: TGCGCCAGCAGGCCTGGGACAGGGGAATCCTACGAGCAGTACTTC. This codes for CASRPGTGESYEQYF.

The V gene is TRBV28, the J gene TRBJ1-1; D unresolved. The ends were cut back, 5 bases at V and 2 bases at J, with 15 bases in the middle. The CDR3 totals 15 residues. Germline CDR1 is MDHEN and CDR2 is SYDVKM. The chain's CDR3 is CASSPHTGSNTEAFF. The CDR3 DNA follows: TGTGCCAGCAGTCCCCACACCGGATCCAACACTGAAGCTTTCTTT.

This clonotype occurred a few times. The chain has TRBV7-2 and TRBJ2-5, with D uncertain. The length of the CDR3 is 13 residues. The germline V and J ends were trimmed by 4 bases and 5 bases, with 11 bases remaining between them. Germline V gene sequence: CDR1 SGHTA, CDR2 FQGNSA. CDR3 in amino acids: CASSSWVGETQYF. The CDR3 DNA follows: TGTGCCAGCAGCTCCTGGGTGGGTGAGACCCAGTACTTC.

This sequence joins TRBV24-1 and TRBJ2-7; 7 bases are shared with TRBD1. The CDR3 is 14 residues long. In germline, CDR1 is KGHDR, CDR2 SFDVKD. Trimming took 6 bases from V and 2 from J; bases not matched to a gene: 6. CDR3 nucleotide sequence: TGTGCCACCAGTTTGGGCAGGGGGACCTACGAGCAGTACTTC. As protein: CATSLGRGTYEQYF.

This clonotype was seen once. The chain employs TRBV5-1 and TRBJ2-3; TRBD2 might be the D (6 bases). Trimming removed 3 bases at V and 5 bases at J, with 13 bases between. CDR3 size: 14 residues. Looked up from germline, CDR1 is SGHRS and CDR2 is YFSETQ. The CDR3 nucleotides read TGCGCCAGCAGCTCGGAGACTAGAAGAGATACGCAGTATTTT. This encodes CASSSETRRDTQYF.

The CDR3 spells CASSEGQFTADTQYF. Written as DNA, the CDR3 is TGTGCCAGCAGCGAGGGACAGTTTACGGCAGATACGCAGTATTTT. V usage is TRBV7-2 and J usage is TRBJ2-3; 7 positions match TRBD1. The CDR3 has 15 residues. Germline V lookup: CDR1 SGHTA, CDR2 FQGNSA. Unmatched junction bases numbered 9, after V lost 5 bases and J lost 4 bases.

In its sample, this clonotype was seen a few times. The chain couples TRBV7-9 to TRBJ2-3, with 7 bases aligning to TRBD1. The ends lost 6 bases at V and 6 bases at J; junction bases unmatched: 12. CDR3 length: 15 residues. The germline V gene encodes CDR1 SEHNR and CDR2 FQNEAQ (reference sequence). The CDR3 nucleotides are TGTGCCAGCAGTACTCTGGGCAGGGGGACCGATACGCAGTATTTT. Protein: CASSTLGRGTDTQYF.

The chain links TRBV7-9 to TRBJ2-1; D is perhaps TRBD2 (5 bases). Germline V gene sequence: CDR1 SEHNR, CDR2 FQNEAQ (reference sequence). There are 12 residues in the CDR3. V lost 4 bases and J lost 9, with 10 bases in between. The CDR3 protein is CASSWVRGEQFF. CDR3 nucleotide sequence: TGTGCCAGCAGCTGGGTTCGGGGTGAGCAGTTCTTC. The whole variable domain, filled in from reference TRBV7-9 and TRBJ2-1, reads DTGVSQNPRHKITKRGQNVTFRCDPISEHNRLYWYRQTLGQGPEFLTYFQNEAQLEKSRLLSDRFSAERPKGSFSTLEIQRTEQGDSAMYLCASSWVRGEQFFGPGTRLTVL.

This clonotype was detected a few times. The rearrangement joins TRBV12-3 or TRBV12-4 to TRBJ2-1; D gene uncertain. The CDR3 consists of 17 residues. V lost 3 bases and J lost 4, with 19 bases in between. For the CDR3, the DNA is TGTGCCAGCAGTTTGAAAATGGCTCATAATCTATACAATGAGCAGTTCTTC. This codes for CASSLKMAHNLYNEQFF.